The T cell receptor beta chain described here comes from a study of blood T cell repertoires in COVID-19. By its share, this clone is medium-sized. Method: immunoSEQ multiplex PCR; TCRdb's copy keeps in-frame clones and lacks some. The sample carries around 64,000 clones, 90% to 95% recorded once. Per germline, CDR1 KGHSH and CDR2 LQKENI. Trimming at V came to 1 base and at J to 2 bases, leaving 7 bases not matched to a gene. The CDR3 has 17 amino acids. The specimen sequenced was peripheral blood. This receptor was taken from a human donor in a cohort sampled during active COVID-19. This chain links TRBV18 with TRBJ1-1; 10 bases map to TRBD1. The CDR3 bases are TGTGCCAGCTCACCACTCCGGGACAGGGGCGTTAACACTGAAGCTTTCTTT. The encoded protein is CASSPLRDRGVNTEAFF.